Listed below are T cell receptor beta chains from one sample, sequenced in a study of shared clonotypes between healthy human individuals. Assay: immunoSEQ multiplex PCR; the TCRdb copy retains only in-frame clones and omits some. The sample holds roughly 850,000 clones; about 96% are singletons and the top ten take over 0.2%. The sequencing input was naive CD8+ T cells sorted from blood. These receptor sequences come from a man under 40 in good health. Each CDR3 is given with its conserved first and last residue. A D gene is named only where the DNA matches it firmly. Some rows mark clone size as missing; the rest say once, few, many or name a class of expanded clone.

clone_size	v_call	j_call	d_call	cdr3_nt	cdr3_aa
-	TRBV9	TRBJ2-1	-	TGTGCCAGCACCGAGGGGGGGAGCGGCAATGAGCAGTTCTTC	CASTEGGSGNEQFF
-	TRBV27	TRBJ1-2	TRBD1	TGTGCCAGCAGCCGGACAGGGGACGGCTACACCTTC	CASSRTGDGYTF
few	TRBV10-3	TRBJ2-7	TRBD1	TGTGCCATCAGTGATTTCAGGACAGGGACCTACGAGCAGTACTTC	CAISDFRTGTYEQYF
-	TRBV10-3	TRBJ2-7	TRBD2	TGTGCCATCAGTGTCGGAGAGAGTACTAGCGGGAGATCTCCCTACGAGCAGTACTTC	CAISVGESTSGRSPYEQYF
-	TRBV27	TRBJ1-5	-	TGTGCCAGCAGTTCGGGAAGCGGCAATCAGCCCCAGCATTTT	CASSSGSGNQPQHF
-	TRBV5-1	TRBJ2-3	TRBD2	TGCGCCAGCATCCCCGCAAATGGGGCGGGAGAATCAGATACGCAGTATTTT	CASIPANGAGESDTQYF
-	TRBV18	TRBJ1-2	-	TGTGCCAGCTCACCCCGACGACAGGTGACCGACTCCTATGGCTACACCTTC	CASSPRRQVTDSYGYTF
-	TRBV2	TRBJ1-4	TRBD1	TGTGCCAGCGAGGACAGGGCCACTAATGAAAAACTGTTTTTT	CASEDRATNEKLFF
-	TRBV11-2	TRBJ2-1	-	TGTGCCAGCAGTTACGCCAGCGGCAATGAGCAGTTCTTC	CASSYASGNEQFF
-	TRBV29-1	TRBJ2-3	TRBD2	TGCAGCGTCGACGGACTAGCGGGAGGGAACAAGAGGGGTACGCAGTATTTT	CSVDGLAGGNKRGTQYF
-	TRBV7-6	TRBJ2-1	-	TGTGTCAGCAGCTCGAAAGCCAATGAGCAGTTCTTC	CVSSSKANEQFF
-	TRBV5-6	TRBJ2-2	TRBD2	TGTGCCAGCAGCTTGTACTTAGCGGGAGGGCTCTCCGGGGAGCTGTTTTTT	CASSLYLAGGLSGELFF